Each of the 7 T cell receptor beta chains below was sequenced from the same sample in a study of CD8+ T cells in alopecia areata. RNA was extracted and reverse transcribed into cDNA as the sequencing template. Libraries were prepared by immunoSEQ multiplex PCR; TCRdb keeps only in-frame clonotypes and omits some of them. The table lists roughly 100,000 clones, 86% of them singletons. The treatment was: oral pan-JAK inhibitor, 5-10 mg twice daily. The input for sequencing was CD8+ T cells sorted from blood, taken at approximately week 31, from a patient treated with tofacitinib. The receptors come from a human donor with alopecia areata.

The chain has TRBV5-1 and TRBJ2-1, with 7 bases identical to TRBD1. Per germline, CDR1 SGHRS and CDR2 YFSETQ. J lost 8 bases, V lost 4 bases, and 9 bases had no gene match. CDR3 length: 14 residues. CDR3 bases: TGCGCCAGCAGCATAAGACAGGGCGAGGATGAGCAGTTCTTC. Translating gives CASSIRQGEDEQFF. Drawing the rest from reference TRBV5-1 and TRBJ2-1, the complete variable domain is KAGVTQTPRYLIKTRGQQVTLSCSPISGHRSVSWYQQTPGQGLQFLFEYFSETQRNKGNFPGRFSGRQFSNSRSEMNVSTLELGDSALYLCASSIRQGEDEQFFGPGTRLTVL.

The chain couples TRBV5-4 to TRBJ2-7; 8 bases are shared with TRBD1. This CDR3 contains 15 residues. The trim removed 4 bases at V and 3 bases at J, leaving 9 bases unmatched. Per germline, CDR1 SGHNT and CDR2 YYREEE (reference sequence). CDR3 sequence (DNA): TGTGCCAGCAGCCCGACGCAGGGGGCTTACTACGAGCAGTACTTC. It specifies CASSPTQGAYYEQYF. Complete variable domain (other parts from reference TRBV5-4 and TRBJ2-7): ETGVTQSPTHLIKTRGQQVTLRCSSQSGHNTVSWYQQALGQGPQFIFQYYREEENGRGNFPPRFSGLQFPNYSSELNVNALELDDSALYLCASSPTQGAYYEQYFGPGTRLTVT.

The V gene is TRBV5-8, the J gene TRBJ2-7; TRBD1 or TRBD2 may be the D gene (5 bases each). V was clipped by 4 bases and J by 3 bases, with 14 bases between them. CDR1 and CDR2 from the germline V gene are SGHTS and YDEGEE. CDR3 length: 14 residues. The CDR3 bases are TGTGCCAGCAGCCGACCGGGACGGAGCTACGAGCAGTACTTC. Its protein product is CASSRPGRSYEQYF.

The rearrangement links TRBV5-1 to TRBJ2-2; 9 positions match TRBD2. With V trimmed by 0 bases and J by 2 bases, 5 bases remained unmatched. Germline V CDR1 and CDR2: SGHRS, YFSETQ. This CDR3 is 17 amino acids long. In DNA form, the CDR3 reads TGCGCCAGCAGCTTGGCCCTAGCGGGGACCAACACCGGGGAGCTGTTTTTT. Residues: CASSLALAGTNTGELFF.

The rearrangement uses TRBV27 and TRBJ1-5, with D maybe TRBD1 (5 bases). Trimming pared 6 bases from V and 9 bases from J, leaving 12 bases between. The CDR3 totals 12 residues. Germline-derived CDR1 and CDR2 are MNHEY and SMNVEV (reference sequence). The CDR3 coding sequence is TGTGCCAGCAGCACGGGGGGTCGGCCCCAGCATTTT. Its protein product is CASSTGGRPQHF.

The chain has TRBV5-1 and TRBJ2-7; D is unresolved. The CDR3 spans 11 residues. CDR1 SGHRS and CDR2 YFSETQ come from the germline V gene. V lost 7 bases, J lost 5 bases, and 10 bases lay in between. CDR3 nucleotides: TGCGCCAGCGCCATGGGTCACGAGCAGTACTTC. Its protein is CASAMGHEQYF.

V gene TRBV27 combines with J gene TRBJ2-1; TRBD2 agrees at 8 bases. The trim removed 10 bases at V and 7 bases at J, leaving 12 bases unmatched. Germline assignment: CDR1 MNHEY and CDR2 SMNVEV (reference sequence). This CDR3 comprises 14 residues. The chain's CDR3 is CATRLGASGNEQFF. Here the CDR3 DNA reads TGTGCCACCCGTCTTGGAGCTAGCGGGAATGAGCAGTTCTTC.